The 4 T cell receptor beta chains presented below share a single source sample, sequenced in a study of beta chain features in type 1 diabetes. The sequenced template was cDNA made from the entire isolated RNA. The method was immunoSEQ multiplex PCR; TCRdb's version includes in-frame clones alone and lacks a portion of them. The table has approximately 170,000 clones, less than 9.5% seen once. The specimen sequenced was central memory CD4+ T cells from blood. These receptors were taken from a woman aged 18-35 years in good health.

This clone was recorded at least ten times. This chain connects TRBV7-2 to TRBJ1-1; D ambiguous. Germline CDR1 SGHTA, CDR2 FQGNSA. CDR3 length: 13 amino acids. V lost 1 base and J lost 1, with 4 bases in between. In DNA, the CDR3 is TGTGCCAGCAGCTTAGAACAGAACACTGAAGCTTTCTTT. As protein: CASSLEQNTEAFF.

The chain recombines TRBV5-4 with TRBJ2-2, with 10 bases that match TRBD1. The CDR3 spans 15 residues. Germline CDR1 reads SGHNT; CDR2 reads YYREEE (reference sequence). Trimming took 5 bases from V and 6 from J; bases not matched to a gene: 7. CDR3 DNA: TGTGCCAGCAGTCGACAGGGGGCTATCTCCGGGGAGCTGTTTTTT. Translated: CASSRQGAISGELFF. Using reference TRBV5-4 and TRBJ2-2 for the parts outside the CDR3, the full variable domain is ETGVTQSPTHLIKTRGQQVTLRCSSQSGHNTVSWYQQALGQGPQFIFQYYREEENGRGNFPPRFSGLQFPNYSSELNVNALELDDSALYLCASSRQGAISGELFFGEGSRLTVL.

The chain links TRBV27 to TRBJ1-3; D gene unclear. Trimming left V 5 bases short and J 1 base short, with 9 bases between. The V gene's germline CDR1 is MNHEY and CDR2 SMNVEV (reference sequence). This CDR3 contains 14 residues. CDR3 DNA sequence: TGTGCCAGCAGTGCACGGAGGTCTGGAAACACCATATATTTT. It is translated as CASSARRSGNTIYF.

The J gene is TRBJ1-4, the V gene TRBV4-2; 9 positions agree with TRBD1. In germline, CDR1 is LGHNA, CDR2 YNFKEQ. The V segment lost 3 bases and the J segment 8 bases; nucleotides outside the gene matches: 7. The CDR3 length is 15 residues. CDR3 region: CASSQDGTGREKLFF. The DNA of the CDR3 is TGTGCCAGCAGCCAGGACGGGACAGGGCGAGAAAAACTGTTTTTT.